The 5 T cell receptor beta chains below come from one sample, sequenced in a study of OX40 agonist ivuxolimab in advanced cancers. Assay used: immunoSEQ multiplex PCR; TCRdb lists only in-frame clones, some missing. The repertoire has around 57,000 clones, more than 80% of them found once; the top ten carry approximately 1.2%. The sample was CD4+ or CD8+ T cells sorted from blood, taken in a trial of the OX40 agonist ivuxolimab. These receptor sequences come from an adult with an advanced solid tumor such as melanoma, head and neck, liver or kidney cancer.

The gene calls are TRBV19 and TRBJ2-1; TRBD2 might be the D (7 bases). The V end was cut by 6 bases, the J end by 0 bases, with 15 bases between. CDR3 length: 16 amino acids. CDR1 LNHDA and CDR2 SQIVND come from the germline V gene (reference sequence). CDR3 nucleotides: TGTGCCAGTAGAGGGGGGAGCGGGGCCTCCTACAATGAGCAGTTCTTC. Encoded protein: CASRGGSGASYNEQFF.

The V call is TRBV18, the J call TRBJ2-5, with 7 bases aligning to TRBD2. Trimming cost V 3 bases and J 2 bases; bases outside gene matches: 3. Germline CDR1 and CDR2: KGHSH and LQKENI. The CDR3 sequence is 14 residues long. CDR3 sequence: CASSPTSMQETQYF. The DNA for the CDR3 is TGTGCCAGCTCACCGACTAGCATGCAAGAGACCCAGTACTTC.

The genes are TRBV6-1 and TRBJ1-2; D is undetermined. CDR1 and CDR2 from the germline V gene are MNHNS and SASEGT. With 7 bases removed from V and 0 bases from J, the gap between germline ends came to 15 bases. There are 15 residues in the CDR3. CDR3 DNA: TGTGCCAGCAAACTAGCAGGAGATACTAACTATGGCTACACCTTC. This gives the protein CASKLAGDTNYGYTF.

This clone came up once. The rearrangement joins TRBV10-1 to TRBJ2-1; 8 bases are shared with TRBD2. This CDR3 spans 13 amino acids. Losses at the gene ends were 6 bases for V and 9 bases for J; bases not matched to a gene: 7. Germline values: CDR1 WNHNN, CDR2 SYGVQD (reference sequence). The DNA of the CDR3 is TGCGCCAGCAGCGCTCAGCGGGAGTCTGAGCAGTTCTTC. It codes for CASSAQRESEQFF.

The CDR3 DNA is TGTGCCAGCGGATCCCTTCAGTGTAGGGAGAGAGAGACCCAGTACTTC. Amino acid sequence: CASGSLQCRERETQYF. The chain links TRBV21-1 to TRBJ2-5; the listed D gene, TRBD2, was not tested against the DNA. TRBV21-1 is an annotated pseudogene. The CDR3 has 16 amino acids.